These 22 T cell receptor beta chains originate from one sample sequenced in a study of T cells in tuberculosis. Assay: immunoSEQ multiplex PCR; the TCRdb copy retains only in-frame clones and omits some. The sample carries about 20,000 clones, around 87% recorded once. Sequenced sample: PBMCs. These receptors were taken from a donor between 10 and 29 years old with latent tuberculosis or without tuberculosis infection.

The J gene is TRBJ2-3, the V gene TRBV5-1; the D gene is possibly TRBD2 (6 bases). CDR3 length: 16 residues. The germline V gene has CDR1 SGHRS and CDR2 YFSETQ. V dropped 0 bases and J dropped 1 base, with 12 bases sitting between them. CDR3 bases: TGCGCCAGCAGCTTGGGGAGGGGAGGCGGCACAGATACGCAGTATTTT. Protein sequence: CASSLGRGGGTDTQYF. The whole variable domain, remainder taken from reference TRBV5-1 and TRBJ2-3, is KAGVTQTPRYLIKTRGQQVTLSCSPISGHRSVSWYQQTPGQGLQFLFEYFSETQRNKGNFPGRFSGRQFSNSRSEMNVSTLELGDSALYLCASSLGRGGGTDTQYFGPGTRLTVL.

This chain joins TRBV15 and TRBJ1-3, with a tentative D call TRBD1 (5 bases). The ends were cut back, 0 bases at V and 4 bases at J, with 10 bases in the middle. Looked up from germline, CDR1 is LNHNV and CDR2 is YYDKDF (reference sequence). The CDR3 has 15 residues. DNA of the CDR3: TGTGCCACCAGCAGAGATTATGGGGCGGGAAACACCATATATTTT. Protein product: CATSRDYGAGNTIYF.

This chain connects TRBV27 to TRBJ2-5; tentative D call: TRBD2 (6 bases). V dropped 4 bases and J dropped 6 bases, with 21 bases sitting between them. This CDR3 contains 16 residues. Germline-derived CDR1 and CDR2 are MNHEY and SMNVEV (reference sequence). The CDR3 reads CASSYLSPSGVQTQYF. CDR3 sequence (DNA): TGTGCCAGCAGTTACCTTTCCCCTTCGGGGGTACAGACCCAGTACTTC.

CDR3 sequence reads: CSVTSGDSGYTF. For the CDR3, the DNA is TGCAGCGTTACCTCTGGAGACTCTGGCTACACCTTC. This chain joins TRBV29-1 and TRBJ1-2; D ambiguous. CDR1 is SQVTM, CDR2 ANQGSEA, per germline. The CDR3 loop spans 12 amino acids. Trimming stripped 5 bases from V and 7 bases from J, with 14 bases between.

J is TRBJ1-5 and V is TRBV27, with D maybe TRBD1 (6 bases). The CDR3 contains 15 residues. The V gene's germline CDR1 is MNHEY and CDR2 SMNVEV (reference sequence). The V and J ends lost 0 bases and 2 bases respectively, with 8 bases between them. The CDR3 loop is CASSLSTGGNQPQHF. In DNA form, the CDR3 reads TGTGCCAGCAGTTTATCGACAGGAGGCAATCAGCCCCAGCATTTT.

J is TRBJ1-5 and V is TRBV25-1, with 7 bases fitting TRBD1. Trimming at V came to 3 bases and at J to 2 bases, leaving 7 bases not matched to a gene. Germline CDR1 and CDR2: MGHDK and SYGVNS. This CDR3 is built from 16 residues. CDR3 protein: CASSENQGEGNQPQHF. CDR3 DNA sequence: TGTGCCAGCAGTGAGAATCAGGGGGAAGGCAATCAGCCCCAGCATTTT.

The gene calls are TRBV29-1 and TRBJ2-1; 10 nucleotides line up with TRBD2. Germline loops: CDR1 SQVTM, CDR2 ANQGSEA. The CDR3 length is 15 residues. V was pared by 4 bases and J by 2 bases, with 5 bases of the junction left unmatched. CDR3 in amino acids: CSVGSSGGPYNEQFF. CDR3 DNA sequence: TGCAGCGTTGGGTCTAGCGGGGGCCCCTACAATGAGCAGTTCTTC.

The V and J genes are TRBV2 and TRBJ2-1; 9 bases are shared with TRBD1. Trimming removed 7 bases from V and 4 bases from J; junction bases left unmatched: 8. Per germline, CDR1 SNHLY and CDR2 FYNNEI. The CDR3 covers 15 residues. CDR3 region: CASTSRTGDYNEQFF. Written as DNA, the CDR3 is TGTGCCAGCACATCACGGACAGGGGATTACAATGAGCAGTTCTTC.

The genes are TRBV7-2 and TRBJ2-3; D is unclear. V lost 2 bases and J lost 5, with 8 bases in between. The CDR3 has 13 residues. CDR1 and CDR2 from the germline V gene are SGHTA and FQGNSA. CDR3 residues: CASSLSTKDTQYF. CDR3 coding DNA: TGTGCCAGCAGCTTATCTACTAAAGATACGCAGTATTTT. Complete variable domain (other parts from reference TRBV7-2 and TRBJ2-3): GAGVSQSPSNKVTEKGKDVELRCDPISGHTALYWYRQSLGQGLEFLIYFQGNSAPDKSGLPSDRFSAERTGGSVSTLTIQRTQQEDSAVYLCASSLSTKDTQYFGPGTRLTVL.

This clone was observed a few times. The chain links TRBV7-2 to TRBJ2-1; 11 bases align to TRBD2. After removal of 1 base from V and 11 bases from J, the junction contained 7 bases not matched to a gene. The CDR3 has 15 residues. Germline CDR1 and CDR2: SGHTA and FQGNSA. In DNA, the CDR3 is TGTGCCAGCAGCTTAGATGCTAGCGGGGGGCGAAAGCAGTTCTTC. Translation: CASSLDASGGRKQFF.

The chain employs TRBV5-1 and TRBJ2-7; D may be TRBD1 (5 bases). Between the trimmed V and J ends, which lost 2 bases and 0 bases, there was a span of 12 bases. This CDR3 region has 15 residues. Germline V lookup: CDR1 SGHRS, CDR2 YFSETQ. The CDR3 bases are TGCGCCAGCAGCTTAGAAGGGGCGAGCTCCTACGAGCAGTACTTC. Its translation is CASSLEGASSYEQYF.

The chain has TRBV30 and TRBJ2-7, with 9 bases aligning to TRBD1. Germline CDR1 and CDR2: GTSNPN and SVGIG (reference sequence). The CDR3 runs 13 residues. V dropped 0 bases and J dropped 4; count of bases not matched to a gene: 1. The CDR3 coding sequence is TGTGCCTGGAGTGTAGGACAGGGGTACGAGCAGTACTTC. This codes for CAWSVGQGYEQYF.

This clone appeared once. DNA for the CDR3: TGTGCCAGCAGCTTAGCGGGACTAGGAAGCCCCGGGGAGCTGTTTTTT. It translates to CASSLAGLGSPGELFF. J is TRBJ2-2 and V is TRBV7-2, with 8 nucleotides matching TRBD2. V shed 0 bases, J shed 6 bases, and the junction held 6 bases outside the gene matches. Germline CDR1 is SGHTA and CDR2 is FQGNSA. The CDR3 runs to 16 residues.

The sample holds a few counts of this clone. The V gene is TRBV27, the J gene TRBJ2-7; D perhaps matches TRBD2 (5 bases). The V end lost 6 bases, the J end lost 6 bases, and 21 bases lay between the germline ends. The length of the CDR3 is 15 residues. Germline CDR1 and CDR2: MNHEY and SMNVEV (reference sequence). In nucleotides, the CDR3 is TGTGCCAGCAGCGATGACCGGGATGCCGGCCGCGAGCAGTACTTC. Its protein is CASSDDRDAGREQYF.

This clone was observed once. The V gene is TRBV7-2, the J gene TRBJ2-1, with 11 nucleotides matching TRBD2. CDR1 and CDR2 (germline): SGHTA, FQGNSA. This CDR3 is 17 amino acids long. V lost 6 bases, J lost 4 bases, and 11 bases stayed unmatched. The CDR3 loop is CASRLATSGGSYNEQFF. For the CDR3, the DNA is TGTGCCAGCAGACTCGCCACTAGCGGGGGTTCGTACAATGAGCAGTTCTTC.

The chain has TRBV6-5 and TRBJ2-3, with 7 bases fitting TRBD1. CDR1 is MNHEY and CDR2 is SVGAGI in the germline V gene. This CDR3 spans 15 amino acids. Trimming cost V 5 bases and J 4 bases; bases outside gene matches: 9. The CDR3 sequence: CASSTSMQGADTQYF. CDR3 DNA: TGTGCCAGCAGTACAAGCATGCAGGGGGCAGATACGCAGTATTTT.

The chain combines TRBV6-1 with TRBJ2-7, with TRBD2 matching 7 bases. V lost 6 bases, J lost 4 bases, and 12 bases stayed unmatched. This CDR3 is 15 amino acids long. Germline CDR1 and CDR2: MNHNS and SASEGT. In DNA form, the CDR3 reads TGTGCCAGCAGGGCGGGGGACTCAAAACAATACGAGCAGTACTTC. This codes for CASRAGDSKQYEQYF.

The rearrangement links TRBV19 to TRBJ2-7; D gene ambiguous. This CDR3 contains 14 residues. Germline values: CDR1 LNHDA, CDR2 SQIVND (reference sequence). With 0 bases removed from V and 8 bases from J, the gap between germline ends came to 14 bases. The DNA for the CDR3 is TGTGCCAGTAGTATAGATTTATCCTCTTCTCAGCAGTACTTC. Translating it yields CASSIDLSSSQQYF.

This chain connects TRBV12-5 to TRBJ2-5, with a possible D match to TRBD2 (6 bases). Trimming stripped 7 bases from V and 1 base from J, with 13 bases between. The CDR3 covers 14 residues. Germline values: CDR1 LGHNT, CDR2 FRNRAP. The CDR3, as DNA: TGTGCTAGTGCCCGGGGGTACCCCCAAGAGACCCAGTACTTC. The encoded protein is CASARGYPQETQYF.

The V gene is TRBV4-1, the J gene TRBJ1-5; D ambiguous. V was pared by 1 base and J by 7 bases, with 14 bases between. This CDR3 has 15 residues. The germline V gene has CDR1 MGHRA and CDR2 YSYEKL. This CDR3 reads CASSQGWVASQPQHF. In DNA, the CDR3 is TGCGCCAGCAGCCAAGGTTGGGTAGCGAGCCAGCCCCAGCATTTT.

J is TRBJ2-2 and V is TRBV11-3, with TRBD1 identical over 10 bases. The V segment lost 2 bases and the J segment 5 bases; nucleotides outside the gene matches: 14. Germline CDR1 is SGHNT and CDR2 is YENEEA. The CDR3 runs to 19 residues. DNA of the CDR3: TGTGCCAGCAGCTTACCAGACTTGACAGGGGGCCTTAGGACCGGGGAGCTGTTTTTT. Translating it yields CASSLPDLTGGLRTGELFF.

The chain is built from TRBV4-3 and TRBJ1-3; no definite D call. V was clipped by 0 bases and J by 2 bases, with 14 bases between them. The CDR3 extends over 17 amino acids. Germline CDR1 and CDR2: LGHNA and YSLEER. CDR3 bases: TGCGCCAGCAGCCAAGATCACAGTATGCCCCCTGGAAACACCATATATTTT. It translates to CASSQDHSMPPGNTIYF.